What follows are 3 T cell receptor beta chains derived from one specimen sequenced in a study of T cell responses to AZD1222 COVID-19 vaccine. Measured with immunoSEQ multiplex PCR; TCRdb has only the in-frame clones, and not every one. The table shows more than 95,000 clones, with more than 70% occurring only once. The input for sequencing was peripheral blood, taken on day 0 of AZD1222 vaccination. The origin of the receptors is an adult in good health.

This chain joins TRBV30 and TRBJ1-3; 9 bases are shared with TRBD1. Germline CDR1 GTSNPN, CDR2 SVGIG (reference sequence). With V trimmed by 5 bases and J by 4 bases, 3 bases remained unmatched. The CDR3 has 13 amino acids. DNA for the CDR3: TGTGCCTGGGGACAGGGGCTCGGAAACACCATATATTTT. Its translation is CAWGQGLGNTIYF. Drawing the rest from reference TRBV30 and TRBJ1-3, the complete variable domain is SQTIHQWPATLVQPVGSPLSLECTVEGTSNPNLYWYRQAAGRGLQLLFYSVGIGQISSEVPQNLSASRPQDRQFILSSKKLLLSDSGFYLCAWGQGLGNTIYFGEGSWLTVV.

The V and J genes are TRBV5-1 and TRBJ2-7, with 7 bases fitting TRBD1. The V segment lost 4 bases and the J segment 2 bases; nucleotides outside the gene matches: 3. The CDR3 contains 13 residues. The germline CDR1 and CDR2 sequences are SGHRS and YFSETQ. In nucleotides, the CDR3 is TGCGCCAGCAGCCACGGACAGGCCTACGAGCAGTACTTC. This codes for CASSHGQAYEQYF.

This chain links TRBV11-2 with TRBJ2-2; TRBD2 matches at 7 bases. The CDR3 consists of 16 residues. CDR1 and CDR2 (germline): SGHAT, FQNNGV. Trimming removed 5 bases from V and 2 bases from J; junction bases left unmatched: 8. This CDR3 reads CASSRSGRINTGELFF. CDR3 nucleotides: TGTGCCAGCAGCCGTAGCGGGCGCATAAACACCGGGGAGCTGTTTTTT.